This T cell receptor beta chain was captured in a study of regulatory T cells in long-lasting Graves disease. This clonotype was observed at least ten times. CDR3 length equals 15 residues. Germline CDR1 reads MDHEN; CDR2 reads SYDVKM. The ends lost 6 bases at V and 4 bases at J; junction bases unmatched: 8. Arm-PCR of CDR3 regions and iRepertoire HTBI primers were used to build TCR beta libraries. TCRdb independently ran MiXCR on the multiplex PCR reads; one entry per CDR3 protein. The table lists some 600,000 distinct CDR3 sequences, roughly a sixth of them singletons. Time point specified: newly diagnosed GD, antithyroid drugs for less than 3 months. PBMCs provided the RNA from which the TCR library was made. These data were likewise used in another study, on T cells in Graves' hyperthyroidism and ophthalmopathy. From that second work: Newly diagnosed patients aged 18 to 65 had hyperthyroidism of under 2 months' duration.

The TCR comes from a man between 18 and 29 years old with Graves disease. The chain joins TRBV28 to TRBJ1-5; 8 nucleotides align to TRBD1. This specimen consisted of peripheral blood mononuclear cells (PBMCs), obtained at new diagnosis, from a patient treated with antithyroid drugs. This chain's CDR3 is CASSFRQGINQPQHF. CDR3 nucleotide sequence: TGTGCCAGCAGCTTTAGACAGGGGATAAATCAGCCCCAGCATTTT.